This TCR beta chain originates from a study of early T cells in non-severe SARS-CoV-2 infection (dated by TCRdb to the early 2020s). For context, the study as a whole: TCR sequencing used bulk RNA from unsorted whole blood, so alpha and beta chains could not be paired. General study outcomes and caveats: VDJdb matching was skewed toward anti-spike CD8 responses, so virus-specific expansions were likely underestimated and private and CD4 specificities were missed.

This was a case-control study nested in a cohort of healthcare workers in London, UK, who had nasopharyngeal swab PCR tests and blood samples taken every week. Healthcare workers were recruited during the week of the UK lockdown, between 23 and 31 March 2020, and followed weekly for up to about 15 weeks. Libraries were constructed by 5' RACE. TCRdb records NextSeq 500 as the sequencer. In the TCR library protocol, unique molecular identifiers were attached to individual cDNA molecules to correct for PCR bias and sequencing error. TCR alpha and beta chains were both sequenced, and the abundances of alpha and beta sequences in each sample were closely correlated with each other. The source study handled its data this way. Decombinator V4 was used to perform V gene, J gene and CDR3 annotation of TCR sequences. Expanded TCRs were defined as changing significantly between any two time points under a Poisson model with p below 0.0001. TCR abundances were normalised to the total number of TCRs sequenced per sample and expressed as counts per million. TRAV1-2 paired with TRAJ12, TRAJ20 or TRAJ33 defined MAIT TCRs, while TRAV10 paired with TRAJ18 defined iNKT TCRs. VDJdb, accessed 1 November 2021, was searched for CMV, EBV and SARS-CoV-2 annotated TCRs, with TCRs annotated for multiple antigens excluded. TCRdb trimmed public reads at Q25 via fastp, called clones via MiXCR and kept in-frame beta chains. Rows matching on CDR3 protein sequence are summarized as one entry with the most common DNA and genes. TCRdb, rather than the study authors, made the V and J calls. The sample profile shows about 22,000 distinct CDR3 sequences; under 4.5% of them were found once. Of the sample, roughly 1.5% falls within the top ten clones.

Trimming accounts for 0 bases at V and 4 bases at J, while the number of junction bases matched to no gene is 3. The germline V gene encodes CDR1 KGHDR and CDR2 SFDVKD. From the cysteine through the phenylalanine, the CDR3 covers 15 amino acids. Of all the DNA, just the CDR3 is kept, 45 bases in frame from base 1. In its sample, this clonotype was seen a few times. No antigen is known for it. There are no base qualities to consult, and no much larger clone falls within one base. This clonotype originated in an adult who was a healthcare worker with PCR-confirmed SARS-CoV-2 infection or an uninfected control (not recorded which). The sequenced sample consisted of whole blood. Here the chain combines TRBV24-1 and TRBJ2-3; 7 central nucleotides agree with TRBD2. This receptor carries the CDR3 CATSDLEAGADTQYF. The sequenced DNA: TGTGCCACCAGTGATTTGGAGGCGGGGGCAGATACGCAGTATTTT.